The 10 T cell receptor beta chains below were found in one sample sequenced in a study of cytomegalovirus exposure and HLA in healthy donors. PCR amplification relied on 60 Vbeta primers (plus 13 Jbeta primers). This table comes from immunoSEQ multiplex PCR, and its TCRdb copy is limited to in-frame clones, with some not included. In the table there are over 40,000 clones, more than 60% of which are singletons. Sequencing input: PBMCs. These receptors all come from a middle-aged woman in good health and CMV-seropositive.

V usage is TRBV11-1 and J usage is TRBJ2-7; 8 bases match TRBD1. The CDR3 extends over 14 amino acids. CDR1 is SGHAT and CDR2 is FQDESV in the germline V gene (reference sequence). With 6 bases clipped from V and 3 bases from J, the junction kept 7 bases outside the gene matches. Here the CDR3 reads CASSARQGNYEQYF. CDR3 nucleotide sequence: TGTGCCAGCAGTGCCCGACAGGGGAACTACGAGCAGTACTTC. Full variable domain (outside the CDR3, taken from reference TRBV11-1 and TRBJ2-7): EAEVAQSPRYKITEKSQAVAFWCDPISGHATLYWYRQILGQGPELLVQFQDESVVDDSQLPKDRFSAERLKGVDSTLKIQPAELGDSAMYLCASSARQGNYEQYFGPGTRLTVT.

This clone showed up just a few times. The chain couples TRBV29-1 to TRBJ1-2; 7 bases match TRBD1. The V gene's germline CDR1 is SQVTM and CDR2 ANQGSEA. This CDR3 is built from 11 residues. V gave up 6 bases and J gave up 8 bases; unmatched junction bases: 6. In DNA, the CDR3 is TGCAGCGTCTTGTCGACAGGGGGCTACACCTTC. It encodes CSVLSTGGYTF.

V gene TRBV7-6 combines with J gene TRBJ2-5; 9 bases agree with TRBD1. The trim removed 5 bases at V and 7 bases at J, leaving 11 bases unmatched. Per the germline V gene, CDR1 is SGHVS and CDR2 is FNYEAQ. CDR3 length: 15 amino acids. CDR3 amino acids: CASSTQGQGMGTQYF. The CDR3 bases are TGTGCCAGCAGCACCCAGGGACAGGGAATGGGGACCCAGTACTTC. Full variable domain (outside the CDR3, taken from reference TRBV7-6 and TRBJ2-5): GAGVSQSPRYKVTKRGQDVALRCDPISGHVSLYWYRQALGQGPEFLTYFNYEAQQDKSGLPNDRFSAERPEGSISTLTIQRTEQRDSAMYRCASSTQGQGMGTQYFGPGTRLLVL.

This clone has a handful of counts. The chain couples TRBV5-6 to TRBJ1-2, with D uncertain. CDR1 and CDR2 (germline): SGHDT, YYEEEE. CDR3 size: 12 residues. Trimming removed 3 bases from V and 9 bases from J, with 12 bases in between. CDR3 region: CASSSDGESYTF. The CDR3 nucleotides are TGTGCCAGCAGCTCGGACGGGGAGAGCTACACCTTC. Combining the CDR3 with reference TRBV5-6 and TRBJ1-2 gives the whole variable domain DAGVTQSPTHLIKTRGQQVTLRCSPKSGHDTVSWYQQALGQGPQFIFQYYEEEERQRGNFPDRFSGHQFPNYSSELNVNALLLGDSALYLCASSSDGESYTFGSGTRLTVV.

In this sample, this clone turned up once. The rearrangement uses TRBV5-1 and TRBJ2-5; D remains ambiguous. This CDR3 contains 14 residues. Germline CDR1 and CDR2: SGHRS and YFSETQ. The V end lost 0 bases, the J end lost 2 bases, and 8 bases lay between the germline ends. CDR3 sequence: CASSLGSLQETQYF. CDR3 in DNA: TGCGCCAGCAGCTTGGGGTCACTTCAAGAGACCCAGTACTTC. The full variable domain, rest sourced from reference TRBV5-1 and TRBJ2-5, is KAGVTQTPRYLIKTRGQQVTLSCSPISGHRSVSWYQQTPGQGLQFLFEYFSETQRNKGNFPGRFSGRQFSNSRSEMNVSTLELGDSALYLCASSLGSLQETQYFGPGTRLLVL.

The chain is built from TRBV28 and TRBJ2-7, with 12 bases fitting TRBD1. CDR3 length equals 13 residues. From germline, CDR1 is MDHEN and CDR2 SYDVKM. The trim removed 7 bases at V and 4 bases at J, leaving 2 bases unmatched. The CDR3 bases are TGTGCCAGCATGGGACAGGGGGCTTACGAGCAGTACTTC. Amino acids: CASMGQGAYEQYF.

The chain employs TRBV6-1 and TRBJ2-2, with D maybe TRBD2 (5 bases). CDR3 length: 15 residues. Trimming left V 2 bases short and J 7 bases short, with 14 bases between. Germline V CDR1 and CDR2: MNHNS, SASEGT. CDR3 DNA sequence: TGTGCCAGCAGTGAATACCGGGGTCTAGGCGGGGAGCTGTTTTTT. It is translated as CASSEYRGLGGELFF.

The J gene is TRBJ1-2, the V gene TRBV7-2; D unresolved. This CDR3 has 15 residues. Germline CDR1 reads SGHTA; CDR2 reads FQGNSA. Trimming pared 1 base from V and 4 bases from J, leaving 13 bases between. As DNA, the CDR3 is TGTGCCAGCAGCTTAGGGAGGGCCCCGACCTATGGCTACACCTTC. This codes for CASSLGRAPTYGYTF.

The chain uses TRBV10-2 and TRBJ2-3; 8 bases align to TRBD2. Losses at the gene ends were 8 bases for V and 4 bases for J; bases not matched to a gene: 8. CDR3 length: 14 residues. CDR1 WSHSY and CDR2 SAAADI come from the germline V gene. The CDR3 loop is CASGSGGSADTQYF. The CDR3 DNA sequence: TGCGCCAGCGGGAGCGGGGGTAGTGCAGATACGCAGTATTTT.

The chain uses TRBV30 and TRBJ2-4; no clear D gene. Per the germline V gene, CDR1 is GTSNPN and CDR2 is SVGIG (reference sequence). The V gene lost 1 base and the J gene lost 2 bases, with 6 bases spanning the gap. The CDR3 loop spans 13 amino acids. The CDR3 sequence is CAWSELTKNIQYF. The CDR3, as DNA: TGTGCCTGGAGTGAACTTACCAAAAACATTCAGTACTTC.